The next 11 T cell receptor beta chains were all read from a single sample in a study of cytomegalovirus exposure and HLA in healthy donors. The PCR was carried out with 60 Vbeta primers and 13 Jbeta primers. Only in-frame clones appear in the TCRdb table, and some are missing; sequencing was by immunoSEQ multiplex PCR. The sample has some 140,000 clones; 65% to 80% are singletons. What was sequenced was PBMCs. These receptors were taken from a woman between 45 and 60 years old in good health and CMV-seropositive.

This clone was observed a handful of times. The J gene is TRBJ1-4, the V gene TRBV6-6; D gene uncertain. CDR1 MNHNY and CDR2 SVGAGI come from the germline V gene (reference sequence). This CDR3 spans 13 amino acids. V lost 8 bases, J lost 0 bases, and 7 bases lay in between. The CDR3 region has the DNA TGTGCCAGCCAGACAACAACTAATGAAAAACTGTTTTTT. Translation gives CASQTTTNEKLFF.

The genes are TRBV5-1 and TRBJ2-1; 8 nucleotides line up with TRBD2. The trim removed 2 bases at V and 2 bases at J, leaving 3 bases unmatched. Looked up from germline, CDR1 is SGHRS and CDR2 is YFSETQ. CDR3 length: 15 residues. CDR3 loop: CASSFFSGAYNEQFF. In DNA, the CDR3 is TGCGCCAGCAGCTTCTTTAGCGGGGCCTACAATGAGCAGTTCTTC.

The genes are TRBV9 and TRBJ2-1; the D gene is possibly TRBD2 (5 bases). CDR3 length: 13 residues. Looked up from germline, CDR1 is SGDLS and CDR2 is YYNGEE. The germline V and J ends were trimmed by 0 bases and 9 bases, with 10 bases remaining between them. CDR3 coding DNA: TGTGCCAGCAGCGTAGTAACGGGGAGTGAGCAGTTCTTC. Translation: CASSVVTGSEQFF.

The chain has TRBV7-3 and TRBJ1-2, with D unclear. From germline, CDR1 is SGHTA and CDR2 FQGTGA. This CDR3 comprises 13 residues. The ends were cut back, 5 bases at V and 7 bases at J, with 14 bases in the middle. The CDR3 loop is CASSNYVRGGYTF. In DNA, the CDR3 is TGTGCCAGCAGCAACTATGTGCGGGGTGGCTACACCTTC.

V is TRBV5-1 and J is TRBJ1-6; D remains ambiguous. Trimming cost V 6 bases and J 10 bases, with 17 bases left between them. CDR1 SGHRS and CDR2 YFSETQ come from the germline V gene. The CDR3 extends over 14 amino acids. The CDR3 protein is CASKPGREESPLHF. The CDR3 DNA is TGCGCCAGCAAGCCGGGAAGGGAAGAATCACCCCTCCACTTT.

This clone turned up a few times. The J gene is TRBJ2-7, the V gene TRBV5-1, with 7 bases that match TRBD1. V shed 6 bases, J shed 0 bases, and the junction held 6 bases outside the gene matches. The V gene's germline CDR1 is SGHRS and CDR2 YFSETQ. This CDR3 has 14 residues. CDR3 in DNA: TGCGCCAGCAAGGGACAGATGAGCTCCTACGAGCAGTACTTC. It translates to CASKGQMSSYEQYF.

This clone is a singleton in its sample. V is TRBV30 and J is TRBJ1-3; no clear D gene. Trimming removed 0 bases from V and 3 bases from J, with 9 bases in between. The germline CDR1 and CDR2 sequences are GTSNPN and SVGIG (reference sequence). The CDR3 covers 14 residues. The CDR3 sequence: CAWSVAQLGNTIYF. In nucleotides, the CDR3 is TGTGCCTGGAGTGTCGCACAGCTTGGAAACACCATATATTTT.

This sequence joins TRBV27 and TRBJ2-3, with 7 bases lining up with TRBD2. CDR1 is MNHEY and CDR2 is SMNVEV in the germline V gene (reference sequence). Unmatched junction bases numbered 14, after V lost 5 bases and J lost 0 bases. The CDR3 length is 18 residues. In DNA, the CDR3 is TGTGCCAGCAGTCCCTTAGCGGGTTTTCCCACTAGCACAGATACGCAGTATTTT. Translation: CASSPLAGFPTSTDTQYF.

CDR3 region: CASSLWTGDTEAFF. Written as DNA, the CDR3 is TGCGCCAGCAGCCTTTGGACAGGGGACACTGAAGCTTTCTTT. The chain has TRBV4-3 and TRBJ1-1; 9 nucleotides agree with TRBD1. The V segment lost 4 bases and the J segment 3 bases; nucleotides outside the gene matches: 3. Germline loops: CDR1 LGHNA, CDR2 YSLEER. This CDR3 region has 14 residues.

The chain combines TRBV6-1 with TRBJ1-2; D remains unclear. CDR3 length equals 13 residues. The V gene lost 0 bases and the J gene lost 6 bases, with 8 bases spanning the gap. Germline loops: CDR1 MNHNS, CDR2 SASEGT. For the CDR3, the DNA is TGTGCCAGCAGTGAAGCAGCAGAGGATGGCTACACCTTC. It encodes CASSEAAEDGYTF.

This rearrangement joins TRBV27 to TRBJ1-1; D call uncertain. V was clipped by 7 bases and J by 0 bases, with 12 bases between them. Germline V gives CDR1 MNHEY, CDR2 SMNVEV (reference sequence). This CDR3 region has 14 residues. This CDR3 reads CASTERGLNTEAFF. The CDR3 coding sequence is TGTGCCAGCACCGAGCGTGGATTGAACACTGAAGCTTTCTTT.